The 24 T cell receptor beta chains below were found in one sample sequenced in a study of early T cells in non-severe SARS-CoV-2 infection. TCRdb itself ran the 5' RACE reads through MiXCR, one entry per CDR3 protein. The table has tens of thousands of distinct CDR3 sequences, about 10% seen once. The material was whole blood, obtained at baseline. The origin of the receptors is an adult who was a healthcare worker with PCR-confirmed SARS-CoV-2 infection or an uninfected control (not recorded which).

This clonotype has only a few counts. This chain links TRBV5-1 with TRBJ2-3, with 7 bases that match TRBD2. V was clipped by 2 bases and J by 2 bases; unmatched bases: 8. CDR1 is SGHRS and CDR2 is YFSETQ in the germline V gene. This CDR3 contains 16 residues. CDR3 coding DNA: TGCGCCAGCAGCTTAATCCCTGGGGGGGACACAGATACGCAGTATTTT. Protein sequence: CASSLIPGGDTDTQYF.

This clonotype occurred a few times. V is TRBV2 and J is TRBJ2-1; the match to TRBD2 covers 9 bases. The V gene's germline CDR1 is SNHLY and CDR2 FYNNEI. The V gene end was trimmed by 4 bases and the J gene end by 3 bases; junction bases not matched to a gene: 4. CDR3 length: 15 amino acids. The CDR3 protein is CASSGLAGFYNEQFF. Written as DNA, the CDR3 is TGTGCCAGCAGTGGCCTAGCGGGGTTCTACAATGAGCAGTTCTTC.

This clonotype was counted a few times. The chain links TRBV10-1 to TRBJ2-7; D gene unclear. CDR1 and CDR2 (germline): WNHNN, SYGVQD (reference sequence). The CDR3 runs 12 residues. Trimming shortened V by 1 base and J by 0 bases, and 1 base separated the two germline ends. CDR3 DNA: TGCGCCAGCAGTGAGTTCTCCTACGAGCAGTACTTC. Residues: CASSEFSYEQYF.

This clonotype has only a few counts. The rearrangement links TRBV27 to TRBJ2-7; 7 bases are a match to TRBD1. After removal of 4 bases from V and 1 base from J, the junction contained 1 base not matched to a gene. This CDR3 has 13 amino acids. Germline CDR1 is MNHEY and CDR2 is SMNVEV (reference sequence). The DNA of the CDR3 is TGTGCCAGCAGTTACAGGGGATCCTACGAGCAGTACTTC. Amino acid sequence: CASSYRGSYEQYF.

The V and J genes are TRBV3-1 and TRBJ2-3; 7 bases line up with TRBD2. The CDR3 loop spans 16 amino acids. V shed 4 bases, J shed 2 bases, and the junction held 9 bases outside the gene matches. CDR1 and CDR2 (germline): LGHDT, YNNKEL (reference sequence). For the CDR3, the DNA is TGTGCCAGCAGCCCGTCCCTAGCGGCTATCACAGATACGCAGTATTTT. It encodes CASSPSLAAITDTQYF.

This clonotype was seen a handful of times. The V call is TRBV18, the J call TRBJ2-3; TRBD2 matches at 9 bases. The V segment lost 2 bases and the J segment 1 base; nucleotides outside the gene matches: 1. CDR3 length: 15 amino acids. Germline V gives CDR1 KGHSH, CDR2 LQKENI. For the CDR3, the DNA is TGTGCCAGCTCACCATGGACTAGCGGCACAGATACGCAGTATTTT. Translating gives CASSPWTSGTDTQYF.

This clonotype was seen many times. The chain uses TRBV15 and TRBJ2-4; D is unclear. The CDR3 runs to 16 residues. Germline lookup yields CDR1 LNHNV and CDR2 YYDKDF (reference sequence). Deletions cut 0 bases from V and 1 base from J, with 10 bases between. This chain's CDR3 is CATSRDYSGAKNIQYF. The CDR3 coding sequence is TGTGCCACCAGCAGAGATTACTCTGGGGCCAAAAACATTCAGTACTTC.

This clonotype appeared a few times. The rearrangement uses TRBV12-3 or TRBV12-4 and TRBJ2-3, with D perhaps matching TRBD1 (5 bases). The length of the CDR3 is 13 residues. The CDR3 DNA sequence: TGTGCGGACCAGGGTTCTGGCACAGATACGCAGTATTTT. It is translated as CADQGSGTDTQYF.

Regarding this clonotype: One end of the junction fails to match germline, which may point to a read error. CDR3 protein: CASRNREKLFF. CDR3 in DNA: TGTGCCAGCAGGAACAGGGAAAAGCTGTTTTTT. J is TRBJ1-4 and V is TRBV28, with D possibly TRBD1 on 6 matching bases. The CDR3 totals 11 residues. Looked up from germline, CDR1 is MDHEN and CDR2 is SYDVKM.

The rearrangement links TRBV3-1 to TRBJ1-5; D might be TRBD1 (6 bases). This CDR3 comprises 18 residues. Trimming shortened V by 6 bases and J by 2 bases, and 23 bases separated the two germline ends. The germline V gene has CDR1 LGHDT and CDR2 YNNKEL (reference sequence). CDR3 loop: CASSPLPQGSGRNQPQHF. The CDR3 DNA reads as TGTGCCAGCAGTCCCTTACCTCAGGGGTCCGGGCGCAATCAGCCCCAGCATTTT.

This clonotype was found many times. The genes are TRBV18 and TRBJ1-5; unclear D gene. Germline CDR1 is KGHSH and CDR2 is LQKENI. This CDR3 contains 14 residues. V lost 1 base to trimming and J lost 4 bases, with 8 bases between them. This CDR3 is CASSPQHDNQPQHF. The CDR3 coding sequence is TGTGCCAGCTCACCACAGCACGATAATCAGCCCCAGCATTTT.

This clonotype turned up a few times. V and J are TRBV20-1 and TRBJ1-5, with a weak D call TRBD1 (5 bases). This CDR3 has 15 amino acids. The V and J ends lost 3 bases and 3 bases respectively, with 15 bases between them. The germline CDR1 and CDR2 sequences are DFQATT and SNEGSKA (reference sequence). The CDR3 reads CSARPPGLLNQPQHF. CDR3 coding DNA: TGCAGTGCTAGGCCACCAGGGTTGCTCAATCAGCCCCAGCATTTT.

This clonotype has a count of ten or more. In DNA, the CDR3 is TGTGCCAGCAGCTTATCGCGCGCAGATACGCAGTATTTT. It specifies CASSLSRADTQYF. The chain carries TRBV7-3 and TRBJ2-3, with unresolved D. This CDR3 is built from 13 residues. From germline, CDR1 is SGHTA and CDR2 FQGTGA. V was trimmed by 2 bases and J by 4 bases, leaving 7 bases between them. Complete variable domain (other parts from reference TRBV7-3 and TRBJ2-3): GAGVSQTPSNKVTEKGKYVELRCDPISGHTALYWYRQSLGQGPEFLIYFQGTGAADDSGLPNDRFFAVRPEGSVSTLKIQRTERGDSAVYLCASSLSRADTQYFGPGTRLTVL.

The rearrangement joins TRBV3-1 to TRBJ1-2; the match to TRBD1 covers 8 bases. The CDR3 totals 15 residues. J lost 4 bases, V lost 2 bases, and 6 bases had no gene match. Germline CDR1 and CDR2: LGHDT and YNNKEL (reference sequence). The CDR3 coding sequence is TGTGCCAGCAGCCAATTTATAGGACAGGGCTATGGCTACACCTTC. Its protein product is CASSQFIGQGYGYTF. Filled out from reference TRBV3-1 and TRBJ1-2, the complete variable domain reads DTAVSQTPKYLVTQMGNDKSIKCEQNLGHDTMYWYKQDSKKFLKIMFSYNNKELIINETVPNRFSPKSPDKAHLNLHINSLELGDSAVYFCASSQFIGQGYGYTFGSGTRLTVV.

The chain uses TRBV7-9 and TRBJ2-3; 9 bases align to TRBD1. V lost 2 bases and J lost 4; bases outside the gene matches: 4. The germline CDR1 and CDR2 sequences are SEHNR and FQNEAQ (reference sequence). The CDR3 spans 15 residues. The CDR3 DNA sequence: TGTGCCAGCAGCTTAAGGGACAGGGCCCCAGATACGCAGTATTTT. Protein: CASSLRDRAPDTQYF. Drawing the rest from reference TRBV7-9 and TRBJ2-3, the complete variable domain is DTGVSQNPRHKITKRGQNVTFRCDPISEHNRLYWYRQTLGQGPEFLTYFQNEAQLEKSRLLSDRFSAERPKGSFSTLEIQRTEQGDSAMYLCASSLRDRAPDTQYFGPGTRLTVL.

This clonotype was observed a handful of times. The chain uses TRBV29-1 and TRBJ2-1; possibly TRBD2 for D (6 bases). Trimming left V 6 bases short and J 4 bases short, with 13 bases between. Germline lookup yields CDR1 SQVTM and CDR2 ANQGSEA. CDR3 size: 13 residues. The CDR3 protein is CSVRGSGYNEQFF. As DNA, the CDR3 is TGCAGCGTGCGGGGATCCGGGTACAATGAGCAGTTCTTC.

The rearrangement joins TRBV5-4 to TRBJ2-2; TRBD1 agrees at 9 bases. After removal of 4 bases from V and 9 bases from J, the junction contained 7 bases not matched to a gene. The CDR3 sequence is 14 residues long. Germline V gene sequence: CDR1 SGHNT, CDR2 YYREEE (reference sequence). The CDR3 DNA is TGTGCCAGCAGCCTGGCGGGACAGGGTCGGGAGCTGTTTTTT. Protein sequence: CASSLAGQGRELFF. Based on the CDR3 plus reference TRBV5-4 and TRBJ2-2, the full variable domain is ETGVTQSPTHLIKTRGQQVTLRCSSQSGHNTVSWYQQALGQGPQFIFQYYREEENGRGNFPPRFSGLQFPNYSSELNVNALELDDSALYLCASSLAGQGRELFFGEGSRLTVL.

The CDR3 DNA sequence: TGTGCCACCAGTGATTTCGATAAGGCGGGTTCTTACGAGCAGTACTTC. It encodes CATSDFDKAGSYEQYF. The chain combines TRBV24-1 with TRBJ2-7; the D gene is possibly TRBD2 (5 bases). Germline V gives CDR1 KGHDR, CDR2 SFDVKD. The length of the CDR3 is 16 residues. V was clipped by 1 base and J by 4 bases, with 16 bases between them.

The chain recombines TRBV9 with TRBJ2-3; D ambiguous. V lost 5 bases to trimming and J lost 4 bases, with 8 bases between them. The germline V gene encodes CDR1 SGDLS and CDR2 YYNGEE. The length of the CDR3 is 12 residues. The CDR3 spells CASSMNADTQYF. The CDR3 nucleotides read TGTGCCAGCAGTATGAATGCAGATACGCAGTATTTT.

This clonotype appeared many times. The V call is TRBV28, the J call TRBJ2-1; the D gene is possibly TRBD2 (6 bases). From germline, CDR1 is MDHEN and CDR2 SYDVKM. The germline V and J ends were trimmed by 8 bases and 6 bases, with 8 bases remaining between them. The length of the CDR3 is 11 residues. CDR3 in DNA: TGTGCCAGCTCGGAGGGCAATGAGCAGTTCTTC. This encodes CASSEGNEQFF.

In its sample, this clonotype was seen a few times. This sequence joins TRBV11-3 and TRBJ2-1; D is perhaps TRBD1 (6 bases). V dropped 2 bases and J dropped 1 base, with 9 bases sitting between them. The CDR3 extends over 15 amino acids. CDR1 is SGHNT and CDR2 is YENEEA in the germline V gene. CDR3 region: CASSLIGGSYNEQFF. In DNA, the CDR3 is TGTGCCAGCAGCTTAATAGGGGGTTCCTACAATGAGCAGTTCTTC.

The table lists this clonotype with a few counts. CDR3 sequence: CSARDPGQGFEQYF. Written as DNA, the CDR3 is TGCAGTGCTAGAGATCCAGGGCAGGGCTTCGAGCAGTACTTC. This chain connects TRBV20-1 to TRBJ2-7; D is possibly TRBD1 (5 bases). Trimming removed 0 bases from V and 6 bases from J, with 15 bases in between. There are 14 residues in the CDR3. CDR1 is DFQATT, CDR2 SNEGSKA, per germline (reference sequence).

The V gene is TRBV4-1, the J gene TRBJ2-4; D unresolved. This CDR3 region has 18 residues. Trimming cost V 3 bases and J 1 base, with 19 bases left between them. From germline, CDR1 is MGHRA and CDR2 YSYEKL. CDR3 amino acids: CASSHLPLLDLAKNIQYF. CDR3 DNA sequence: TGCGCCAGCAGCCACCTGCCTCTCCTGGATCTCGCCAAAAACATTCAGTACTTC.

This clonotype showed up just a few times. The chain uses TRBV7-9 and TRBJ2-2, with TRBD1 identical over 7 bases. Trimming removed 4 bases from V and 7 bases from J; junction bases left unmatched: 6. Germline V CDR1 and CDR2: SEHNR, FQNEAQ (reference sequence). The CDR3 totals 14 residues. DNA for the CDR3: TGTGCCAGCAGCTCACCGACAGGGATCGGGGAGCTGTTTTTT. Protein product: CASSSPTGIGELFF.